The next 30 T cell receptor beta chains were all read from a single sample in a study of T cell responses to AZD1222 COVID-19 vaccine. Sequencing used immunoSEQ multiplex PCR; TCRdb keeps in-frame clones, though not all of them. This table holds approximately 90,000 clones, approximately 86% found once. Here the sequenced sample was peripheral blood, taken on day 0 of AZD1222 vaccination. The receptor source for this set is an adult in good health.

The chain recombines TRBV30 with TRBJ1-5; D call uncertain. This CDR3 spans 14 amino acids. Germline V gives CDR1 GTSNPN, CDR2 SVGIG (reference sequence). The ends were cut back, 1 base at V and 4 bases at J, with 11 bases in the middle. The CDR3 here is CAWSATLKNQPQHF. In DNA form, the CDR3 reads TGTGCCTGGAGTGCAACGCTAAAAAATCAGCCCCAGCATTTT.

This chain uses TRBV7-2 with TRBJ2-5, with D perhaps TRBD2 (5 bases). Germline V CDR1 and CDR2: SGHTA, FQGNSA. The CDR3 has 16 amino acids. The ends were cut back, 3 bases at V and 5 bases at J, with 19 bases in the middle. The CDR3 here is CASSLRDGLIPETQYF. CDR3 bases: TGTGCCAGCAGCTTGCGAGATGGACTCATTCCCGAGACCCAGTACTTC. The full variable domain, in which reference TRBV7-2 and TRBJ2-5 provide the parts outside the CDR3, is GAGVSQSPSNKVTEKGKDVELRCDPISGHTALYWYRQSLGQGLEFLIYFQGNSAPDKSGLPSDRFSAERTGGSVSTLTIQRTQQEDSAVYLCASSLRDGLIPETQYFGPGTRLLVL.

V usage is TRBV24-1 and J usage is TRBJ2-5, with 9 bases aligning to TRBD1. Germline V gene data show CDR1 as KGHDR and CDR2 as SFDVKD. Losses at the gene ends were 3 bases for V and 0 bases for J; bases not matched to a gene: 7. There are 17 residues in the CDR3. The CDR3 bases are TGTGCCACCAGTGATAACCGGGACAGGGCGAACCAAGAGACCCAGTACTTC. Residues: CATSDNRDRANQETQYF.

The chain has TRBV11-3 and TRBJ2-7; D remains unclear. V was cut by 1 base and J by 1 base, with 2 bases left in between. In germline, CDR1 is SGHNT, CDR2 YENEEA. CDR3 size: 12 residues. The CDR3 DNA reads as TGTGCCAGCAGCTTAGGGTCCTACGAGCAGTACTTC. As protein: CASSLGSYEQYF.

The genes are TRBV7-2 and TRBJ1-2; D gene unclear. Per the germline V gene, CDR1 is SGHTA and CDR2 is FQGNSA. V shed 1 base and J shed 9 bases, with 12 bases lying between them. This CDR3 is built from 13 residues. The CDR3 DNA sequence: TGTGCCAGCAGCTTAGTCGGGGTTAGGAGCTACACCTTC. This translates into CASSLVGVRSYTF.

V and J are TRBV9 and TRBJ1-2, with 9 bases identical to TRBD1. The CDR3 has 16 amino acids. Germline CDR1 and CDR2: SGDLS and YYNGEE. V was pared by 3 bases and J by 4 bases, with 10 bases of the junction left unmatched. CDR3 DNA: TGTGCCAGCAGCGGCGCCGGGACAGGGAGGACCTATGGCTACACCTTC. Translating gives CASSGAGTGRTYGYTF.

This chain uses TRBV27 with TRBJ2-7; a possible D gene is TRBD2 (6 bases). The CDR3 spans 14 residues. V was clipped by 6 bases and J by 0 bases, with 12 bases between them. Germline V gives CDR1 MNHEY, CDR2 SMNVEV (reference sequence). The CDR3 reads CASSRTGVSYEQYF. In nucleotides, the CDR3 is TGTGCCAGCAGCAGGACGGGGGTCTCCTACGAGCAGTACTTC.

The rearrangement joins TRBV7-3 to TRBJ2-5; no reliable D call. The CDR3 has 14 amino acids. Germline values: CDR1 SGHTA, CDR2 FQGTGA. V was cut by 0 bases and J by 5 bases, with 10 bases left in between. CDR3: CASSLTGRVETQYF. For the CDR3, the DNA is TGTGCCAGCAGCTTAACAGGAAGGGTGGAGACCCAGTACTTC.

The chain has TRBV5-1 and TRBJ2-5; 9 positions match TRBD1. The CDR3 length is 16 residues. In germline, CDR1 is SGHRS, CDR2 YFSETQ. V was clipped by 0 bases and J by 5 bases; unmatched bases: 8. CDR3 loop: CASSLASVTGGETQYF. CDR3 nucleotide sequence: TGCGCCAGCAGCTTGGCCTCGGTGACAGGGGGTGAGACCCAGTACTTC.

The rearrangement uses TRBV28 and TRBJ2-7, with TRBD2 identical over 8 bases. CDR1 is MDHEN and CDR2 is SYDVKM in the germline V gene. The CDR3 is 15 amino acids. V was clipped by 3 bases and J by 3 bases; unmatched bases: 7. CDR3 sequence (DNA): TGTGCCAGCAGTTTCCGGGGAGCGGGGGACTACGAGCAGTACTTC. Its translation: CASSFRGAGDYEQYF.

This CDR3 is CASSPGQGTNYGYTF. CDR3 DNA sequence: TGCGCCAGCAGCCCGGGACAGGGGACAAACTATGGCTACACCTTC. The V call is TRBV5-1, the J call TRBJ1-2, with 10 nucleotides matching TRBD1. The V gene end was trimmed by 4 bases and the J gene end by 2 bases; junction bases not matched to a gene: 5. This CDR3 region has 15 residues. Per the germline V gene, CDR1 is SGHRS and CDR2 is YFSETQ.

V and J are TRBV5-5 and TRBJ1-5; D is undetermined. CDR3 length: 15 amino acids. The V gene's germline CDR1 is SGHKS and CDR2 YYEKEE (reference sequence). With 0 bases removed from V and 0 bases from J, the gap between germline ends came to 7 bases. The CDR3 here is CASSLGGYSNQPQHF. CDR3 sequence (DNA): TGTGCCAGCAGCTTGGGGGGATATAGCAATCAGCCCCAGCATTTT.

This chain connects TRBV4-2 to TRBJ2-5; 10 bases fit TRBD2. This CDR3 comprises 17 residues. After removal of 0 bases from V and 5 bases from J, the junction contained 9 bases not matched to a gene. Germline assignment: CDR1 LGHNA and CDR2 YNFKEQ. The CDR3 DNA sequence: TGTGCCAGCAGCCAAGATTGGCTAGCGGGAGCTGGGGAGACCCAGTACTTC. Translation: CASSQDWLAGAGETQYF.

This rearrangement joins TRBV28 to TRBJ2-7; TRBD1 agrees at 11 bases. Per the germline V gene, CDR1 is MDHEN and CDR2 is SYDVKM. The length of the CDR3 is 14 residues. V dropped 2 bases and J dropped 12; count of bases not matched to a gene: 9. The CDR3 is CASSLGDRGFVPYF. The CDR3 bases are TGTGCCAGCAGTTTAGGGGACAGGGGGTTCGTGCCGTACTTC. Drawing the rest from reference TRBV28 and TRBJ2-7, the complete variable domain is DVKVTQSSRYLVKRTGEKVFLECVQDMDHENMFWYRQDPGLGLRLIYFSYDVKMKEKGDIPEGYSVSREKKERFSLILESASTNQTSMYLCASSLGDRGFVPYFGPGTRLTVT.

V is TRBV7-9 and J is TRBJ2-5, with TRBD1 as a possible D gene (6 bases). The CDR3 loop spans 14 amino acids. V lost 4 bases and J lost 0, with 9 bases in between. CDR1 is SEHNR, CDR2 FQNEAQ, per germline (reference sequence). The CDR3 spells CASSSTGHQETQYF. In nucleotides, the CDR3 is TGTGCCAGCAGCTCGACAGGCCACCAAGAGACCCAGTACTTC. The whole variable domain, remainder taken from reference TRBV7-9 and TRBJ2-5, is DTGVSQNPRHKITKRGQNVTFRCDPISEHNRLYWYRQTLGQGPEFLTYFQNEAQLEKSRLLSDRFSAERPKGSFSTLEIQRTEQGDSAMYLCASSSTGHQETQYFGPGTRLLVL.

The chain combines TRBV7-3 with TRBJ2-1; 8 bases agree with TRBD2. V gave up 3 bases and J gave up 5 bases; unmatched junction bases: 3. This CDR3 has 14 residues. Per the germline V gene, CDR1 is SGHTA and CDR2 is FQGTGA. The CDR3 DNA reads TGTGCCAGCAGCTTTAGCGGGAACGACAATGAGCAGTTCTTC. Its protein is CASSFSGNDNEQFF.

The rearrangement uses TRBV28 and TRBJ1-2, with D maybe TRBD1 (5 bases). CDR1 MDHEN and CDR2 SYDVKM come from the germline V gene. Trimming pared 5 bases from V and 4 bases from J, leaving 17 bases between. There are 15 residues in the CDR3. CDR3 DNA sequence: TGTGCCAGCAGTCCCCGGACATCCACTTCCTATGGCTACACCTTC. It translates to CASSPRTSTSYGYTF.

The V call is TRBV7-2, the J call TRBJ1-2; possible D gene TRBD1, 6 bases. V was trimmed by 4 bases and J by 7 bases, leaving 22 bases between them. Germline CDR1 and CDR2: SGHTA and FQGNSA. The CDR3 spans 16 residues. The CDR3 region has the DNA TGTGCCAGCAGCTCCCCCAACACGTGGGGGCGCGGTGGCTACACCTTC. This translates into CASSSPNTWGRGGYTF.

The genes are TRBV7-8 and TRBJ2-3, with 8 bases fitting TRBD2. The CDR3 has 16 residues. After removal of 3 bases from V and 4 bases from J, the junction contained 9 bases not matched to a gene. The V gene's germline CDR1 is SGHVS and CDR2 FQNEAQ. The DNA of the CDR3 is TGTGCCAGCAGCTTGAATAGGCTAGCGGGTGCAGATACGCAGTATTTT. Translating gives CASSLNRLAGADTQYF.

This clone was seen once. The V call is TRBV29-1, the J call TRBJ2-3; D gene uncertain. V was cut by 6 bases and J by 4 bases, with 14 bases left in between. CDR3 length equals 13 residues. Germline V gives CDR1 SQVTM, CDR2 ANQGSEA. The CDR3 protein is CSVDPQAADTQYF. CDR3 coding DNA: TGCAGCGTGGACCCCCAGGCTGCAGATACGCAGTATTTT.

This chain uses TRBV7-9 with TRBJ1-4; D gene uncertain. There are 16 residues in the CDR3. The germline gives CDR1 SEHNR, CDR2 FQNEAQ (reference sequence). V lost 1 base and J lost 0, with 9 bases in between. The CDR3 region has the DNA TGTGCCAGCAGCTTAGGGGCCGATTCAACTAATGAAAAACTGTTTTTT. This sequence encodes CASSLGADSTNEKLFF.

This clone was seen only once. The chain carries TRBV12-5 and TRBJ1-1, with D unclear. Germline V gene data show CDR1 as LGHNT and CDR2 as FRNRAP. V was pared by 2 bases and J by 4 bases, with 8 bases between. This CDR3 has 13 residues. The CDR3 sequence: CASGLYAGTEAFF. CDR3 in DNA: TGTGCTAGTGGTTTGTATGCGGGCACTGAAGCTTTCTTT.

This chain joins TRBV28 and TRBJ1-5; D may be TRBD1 (5 bases). The CDR3 has 19 residues. Germline V lookup: CDR1 MDHEN, CDR2 SYDVKM. V was cut by 6 bases and J by 1 base, with 25 bases left in between. Here the CDR3 reads CASSHPVAGGVRSNQPQHF. DNA of the CDR3: TGTGCCAGCAGCCACCCCGTGGCCGGGGGGGTTCGAAGCAATCAGCCCCAGCATTTT.

V gene TRBV9 combines with J gene TRBJ2-1; TRBD2 matches 7 bases. Germline V CDR1 and CDR2: SGDLS, YYNGEE. This CDR3 is built from 15 residues. The junction had 6 bases not matched to a gene; V was cut back by 3 bases and J by 3 bases. In DNA, the CDR3 is TGTGCCAGCAGCGCCCCTCCTAGCGGCTACAATGAGCAGTTCTTC. Translation gives CASSAPPSGYNEQFF.

This clone was counted between two and nine times. V is TRBV19 and J is TRBJ1-5; a weak D match, TRBD1 (6 bases). V lost 5 bases and J lost 2, with 13 bases in between. Germline CDR1 and CDR2: LNHDA and SQIVND (reference sequence). CDR3 length: 15 residues. Here the CDR3 DNA reads TGTGCCAGTAGTTTACTGGACAGCGGCAATCAGCCCCAGCATTTT. Translated, it gives CASSLLDSGNQPQHF.

The chain is built from TRBV18 and TRBJ2-1; a weak D match, TRBD2 (5 bases). The CDR3 consists of 15 residues. Trimming left V 3 bases short and J 3 bases short, with 12 bases between. The germline V gene encodes CDR1 KGHSH and CDR2 LQKENI. The CDR3 DNA reads as TGTGCCAGCTCACCCGGACTGGATTTCTACAATGAGCAGTTCTTC. Translating it yields CASSPGLDFYNEQFF.

The gene calls are TRBV7-2 and TRBJ2-7; D might be TRBD1 (6 bases). The CDR3 runs to 14 residues. The germline CDR1 and CDR2 sequences are SGHTA and FQGNSA. V was clipped by 4 bases and J by 3 bases, with 13 bases between them. As DNA, the CDR3 is TGTGCCAGCAGCTCTACCCCGGACAGCTACGAGCAGTACTTC. Its translation: CASSSTPDSYEQYF.

The chain has TRBV7-8 and TRBJ1-1; D unresolved. Trimming removed 0 bases at V and 4 bases at J, with 9 bases between. The CDR3 has 14 amino acids. Germline loops: CDR1 SGHVS, CDR2 FQNEAQ. The DNA for the CDR3 is TGTGCCAGCAGCTTAGCAACAGAGAGCACTGAAGCTTTCTTT. Translated, it gives CASSLATESTEAFF.

The J gene is TRBJ1-3, the V gene TRBV27, with D uncertain. Trimming cost V 1 base and J 9 bases, with 10 bases left between them. Germline lookup yields CDR1 MNHEY and CDR2 SMNVEV (reference sequence). The CDR3 extends over 13 amino acids. The CDR3 spells CASSLLTEGTIYF. For the CDR3, the DNA is TGTGCCAGCAGTTTATTAACCGAGGGCACCATATATTTT.

V is TRBV19 and J is TRBJ1-1; 8 positions agree with TRBD1. CDR1 is LNHDA, CDR2 SQIVND, per germline (reference sequence). This CDR3 region has 15 residues. The V gene end was trimmed by 4 bases and the J gene end by 0 bases; junction bases not matched to a gene: 4. For the CDR3, the DNA is TGTGCCAGTAGTAAAGGACAGGGACTGAACACTGAAGCTTTCTTT. It specifies CASSKGQGLNTEAFF.